Detailed here is one T cell receptor (beta chain). This sample is drawn from a study of blood T cell repertoires in COVID-19. Across the whole study: COVID-19 samples, acute and convalescent, were from the United States, Italy and Spain. T cells, B-cell-depleted T cells, or PBMCs supplied cDNA or gDNA.

In the original workflow: Estimated nucleated cell counts came from reference gene primer amplification. Produced via immunoSEQ multiplex PCR; TCRdb's table is partial and in-frame only. For V, J and clone size, that table is used; D and trimming come from the DNA. The table has 83,000 or so clones, roughly three quarters seen once. The V end was cut by 3 bases, the J end by 8 bases, with 20 bases between. This CDR3 comprises 16 residues. Germline V gene sequence: CDR1 DFQATT, CDR2 SNEGSKA (reference sequence). The V and J genes are TRBV20-1 and TRBJ1-6, with D unclear. This TCR was sampled from a woman older than 75 with acute or convalescent COVID-19. The sequenced sample was peripheral blood. The CDR3 bases are TGCAGTGCTAGTGTCGGTTTTGCGTCCCCTCATTCACCCCTCCACTTT. It encodes CSASVGFASPHSPLHF.